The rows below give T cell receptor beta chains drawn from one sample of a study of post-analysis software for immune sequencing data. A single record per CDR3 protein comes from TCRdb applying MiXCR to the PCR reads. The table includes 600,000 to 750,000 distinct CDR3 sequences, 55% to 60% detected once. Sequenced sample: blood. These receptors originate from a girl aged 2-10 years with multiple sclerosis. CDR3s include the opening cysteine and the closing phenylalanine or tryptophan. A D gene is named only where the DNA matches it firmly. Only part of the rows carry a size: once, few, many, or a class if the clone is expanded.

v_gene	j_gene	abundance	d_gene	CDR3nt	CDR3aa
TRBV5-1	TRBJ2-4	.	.	TGCGCCAGCAGGCTAATCCCTTCGGGACGGGAGATGTTAGCCAAAAACATTCAGTACTTC	CASRLIPSGREMLAKNIQYF
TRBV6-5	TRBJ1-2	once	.	TGTGCCAGCAGTTACTCGGAAGACAGCCTAGAAGGGGGCTACACCTTC	CASSYSEDSLEGGYTF
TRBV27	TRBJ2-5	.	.	TGTGCCAGCAGTTTCTCGTACCAAGAGACCCAGTACTTC	CASSFSYQETQYF
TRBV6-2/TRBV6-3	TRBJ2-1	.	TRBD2	TGTGCCAGCAGTTACTTGGGTACACTAGCGGAGCAGTTCTTC	CASSYLGTLAEQFF
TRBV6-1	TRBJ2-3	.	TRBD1	TGTGCCAGCATACAGGGGGCTAGCACAGATACGCAGTATTTT	CASIQGASTDTQYF
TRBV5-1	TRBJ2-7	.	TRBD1	TGCGCCAGCAGCCTTGGGACAGGGGGCTGCGAGCAGTACTTC	CASSLGTGGCEQYF
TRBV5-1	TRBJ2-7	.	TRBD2	TGCGCCAGCAGCTTGTTCCTAGCGGGAAGTGAGCAGTACTTC	CASSLFLAGSEQYF
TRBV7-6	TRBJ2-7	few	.	TGTGCCAGCAGCTTAATGACGGATGCAGGAGAGCAGTACTTC	CASSLMTDAGEQYF
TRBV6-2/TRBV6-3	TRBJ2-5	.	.	TGTGCCAGCAGCCACGGGACACGACTATACCAAGAGACCCAGTACTTC	CASSHGTRLYQETQYF
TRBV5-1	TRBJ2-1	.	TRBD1	TGCGCCAGCAGAGACGGGACAGGGGGTTACAATGAGCAGTTCTTC	CASRDGTGGYNEQFF
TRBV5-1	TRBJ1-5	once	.	TGCGCCAGCAGCTCGGGACAAGGTCAGCCCCAGCATTTT	CASSSGQGQPQHF
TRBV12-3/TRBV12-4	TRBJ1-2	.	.	TGTGCCAGCAGTTTTCAAGGGGCGCCTGGCTACACCTTC	CASSFQGAPGYTF
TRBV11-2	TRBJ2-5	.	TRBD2	TGTGCCAGCAGCTTAAGCCGGGGGGATGGGACCCAGTACTTC	CASSLSRGDGTQYF
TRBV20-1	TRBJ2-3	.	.	TGCAGTGCTATCATCGGTAAGGGCCGGGGAGATACGCAGTATTTT	CSAIIGKGRGDTQYF
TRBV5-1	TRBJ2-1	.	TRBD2	TGCGCCAGCCAGACTAGCGGGAGTTACAATGAGCAGTTCTTC	CASQTSGSYNEQFF
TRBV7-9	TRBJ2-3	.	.	TGTGCCAGCAGCCCCAGGACTCCCCTTCGCACAGATACGCAGTATTTT	CASSPRTPLRTDTQYF
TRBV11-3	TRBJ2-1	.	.	TGTGCCAGCAGCTTAGATCCGCCTAGCAGCTACAATGAGCAGTTCTTC	CASSLDPPSSYNEQFF
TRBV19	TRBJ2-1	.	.	TGTGCCAGTGGAACCGGGACCTCCTACAATGAGCAGTTCTTC	CASGTGTSYNEQFF
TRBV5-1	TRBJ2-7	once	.	TGCGCCAGCAGCTTGGACGGGGGCCGAGCCTACGAGCAGTACTTC	CASSLDGGRAYEQYF
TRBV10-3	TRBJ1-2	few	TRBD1	TGTGCCATCAGTGAGATCCGGGACAGGGGGCAAGGCTACACCTTC	CAISEIRDRGQGYTF
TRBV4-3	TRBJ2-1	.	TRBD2	TGCGCCAGCAGCCAAGCGTTTGGAGCTAGCGGGGGAGAGCAGTTCTTC	CASSQAFGASGGEQFF
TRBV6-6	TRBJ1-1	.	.	TGTGCCAGCCGTCGAGGGAACACTGAAGCTTTCTTT	CASRRGNTEAFF
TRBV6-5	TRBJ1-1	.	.	TGTGCCAGCAGTGACGGCGGGGCCGGAACTGAAGCTTTCTTT	CASSDGGAGTEAFF
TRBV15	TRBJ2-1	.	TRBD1	TGTGCCACCAGCAGGGGCTGGGGGGACAGGGGTAGCAATGAGCAGTTCTTC	CATSRGWGDRGSNEQFF
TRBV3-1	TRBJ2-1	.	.	TGTGCCAGCACTATGGGCTCCTACAATGAGCAGTTCTTC	CASTMGSYNEQFF
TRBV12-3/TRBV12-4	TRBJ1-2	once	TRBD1	TGTGCCAGCAGCAGGGGGCAGGATGGCTACACCTTC	CASSRGQDGYTF
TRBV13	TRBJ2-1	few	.	TGTGCCAGCAGCCATAGCGGTCCCTCCTACAATGAGCAGTTCTTC	CASSHSGPSYNEQFF
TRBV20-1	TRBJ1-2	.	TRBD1	TGCAGTGCTAGACCCAGGGGGCACTATGAGGGCTACACCTTC	CSARPRGHYEGYTF
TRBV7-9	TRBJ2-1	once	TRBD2	TGTGCCAGCAGCTTAGGGGGGGGGGATCCAGACAATGAGCAGTTCTTC	CASSLGGGDPDNEQFF
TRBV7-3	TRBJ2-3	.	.	TGTGCCAGCAGCTCCCTACGGGACGGCGATACGCAGTATTTT	CASSSLRDGDTQYF
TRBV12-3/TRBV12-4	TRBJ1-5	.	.	TGTGCCAGCAGCCCCGGATGGCAGTTAGGTCAGCCCCAGCATTTT	CASSPGWQLGQPQHF
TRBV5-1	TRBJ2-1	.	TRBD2	TGCGCCAGCAGCCCGGGACTAGCGGGGTTCAATGAGCAGTTCTTC	CASSPGLAGFNEQFF
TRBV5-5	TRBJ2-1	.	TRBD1	TGTGCCAGCAGCTTAGGGACAGGGGAGGGTGAGCAGTTCTTC	CASSLGTGEGEQFF
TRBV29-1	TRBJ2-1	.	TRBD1	TGCAGTTTCGACAGGGCGAATGAGCAGTTCTTC	CSFDRANEQFF
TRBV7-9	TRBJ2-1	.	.	TGTGCCAGCAGCACCATCCATGAGCAGTTCTTC	CASSTIHEQFF
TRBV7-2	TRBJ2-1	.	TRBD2	TGTGCCAGCAGCCGTCTCCCCGGGACTAGCCTCCATGAGCAGTTCTTC	CASSRLPGTSLHEQFF
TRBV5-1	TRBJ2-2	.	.	TGCGCCAGCAGCACGGAGGCCCCGAACACCGGGGAGCTGTTTTTT	CASSTEAPNTGELFF
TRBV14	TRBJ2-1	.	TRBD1	TGTGCCAGCAGCCAAGTAGGCCGGCAGGGGGCCAATGAGCAGTTCTTC	CASSQVGRQGANEQFF
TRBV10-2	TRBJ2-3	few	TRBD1	TGCGCCAGCAGCAAGACAGGGTGGGCCCCAGATACGCAGTATTTT	CASSKTGWAPDTQYF
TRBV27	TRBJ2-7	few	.	TGTGCCAGCAGTTTCTCACTCCAGAATGACGAGCAGTACTTC	CASSFSLQNDEQYF
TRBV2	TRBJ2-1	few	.	TGTGCCAGCAGGACAGGACAAAGCTCCTACAATGAGCAGTTCTTC	CASRTGQSSYNEQFF
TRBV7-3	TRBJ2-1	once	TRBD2	TGTGCCTGCAGCCCCCGACTAGCGGGAGGGGTGGTTAATGAGCAGTTCTTC	CACSPRLAGGVVNEQFF
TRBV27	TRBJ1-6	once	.	TGTGCCAGCAGTTTATTGGACCCGGCTCGGCATCCACCCCTCCACTTT	CASSLLDPARHPPLHF
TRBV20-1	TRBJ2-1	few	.	TGCAGTGCGGCGCAGGAATGGGAGCAGTTCTTC	CSAAQEWEQFF
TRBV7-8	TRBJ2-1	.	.	TGTGCCAGCAGCTTAGTACCGGAGGGCGACTACAACGAGCAGTTCTTC	CASSLVPEGDYNEQFF
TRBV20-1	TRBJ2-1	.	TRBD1	TGCAGTGCTAGAGGACAGGGCTTCTACAATGAGCAGTTCTTC	CSARGQGFYNEQFF
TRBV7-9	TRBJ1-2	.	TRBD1	TGTGCCAGCAGCCAGGACAGGTTATTAGGGGGCTACACCTTC	CASSQDRLLGGYTF
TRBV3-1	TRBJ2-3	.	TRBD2	TGTGCCAGCAGCTCGGCTCTAGCGGGAACAGATACGCAGTATTTT	CASSSALAGTDTQYF
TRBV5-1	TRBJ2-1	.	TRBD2	TGCGCCAGCAGCCTCGGGACTAGCGTTCCTAATGAGCAGTTCTTC	CASSLGTSVPNEQFF
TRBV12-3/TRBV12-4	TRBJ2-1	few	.	TGTGCCAGCAGTGAAAGCTCCTACAATGAGCAGTTCTTC	CASSESSYNEQFF
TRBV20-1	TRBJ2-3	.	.	TGCAGTGCTAGAGAACCAGCGGACCATACAGATACGCAGTATTTT	CSAREPADHTDTQYF
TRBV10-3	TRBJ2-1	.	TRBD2	TGTGCCATCAGTGAGCCAGCTAGCGGGGGGACCCGGGAGCAGTTCTTC	CAISEPASGGTREQFF
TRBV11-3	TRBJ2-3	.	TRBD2	TGTGCCAGCAGCTTAGATCCAGCGGGAGCTGGCACAGATACGCAGTATTTT	CASSLDPAGAGTDTQYF